The 27 T cell receptor beta chains listed next were all sequenced from one sample in a study of shared clonotypes between healthy human individuals. Clones were sequenced by immunoSEQ multiplex PCR, and TCRdb holds only the in-frame ones, with some missing. The data show 2 million to 2.5 million clones, about 92% seen once. Input material: naive CD4+ T cells from PBMCs. Subset specified: CD45RA+ positively selected. The receptors derive from a man aged 18 to 35 in good health. Some clones in this sample may be carry-over from other donors' samples.

J is TRBJ2-7 and V is TRBV14; 9 nucleotides agree with TRBD1. CDR1 and CDR2 (germline): SGHDN, FVKESK. Trimming at V came to 2 bases and at J to 2 bases, leaving 4 bases not matched to a gene. This CDR3 region has 15 residues. CDR3 loop: CASSQLGTGPYEQYF. In DNA form, the CDR3 reads TGTGCCAGCAGCCAACTCGGGACAGGGCCCTACGAGCAGTACTTC.

V is TRBV15 and J is TRBJ1-4; D is perhaps TRBD1 (6 bases). V lost 2 bases, J lost 2 bases, and 9 bases lay in between. Germline lookup yields CDR1 LNHNV and CDR2 YYDKDF (reference sequence). The CDR3 is 15 residues long. CDR3 loop: CATSRPGQTNEKLFF. For the CDR3, the DNA is TGTGCCACCAGCAGACCAGGACAGACTAATGAAAAACTGTTTTTT.

This clone appeared a single time. The chain carries TRBV13 and TRBJ2-1; TRBD1 aligns across 7 bases. V lost 2 bases and J lost 2; bases outside the gene matches: 3. The CDR3 contains 15 residues. Germline lookup yields CDR1 PRHDT and CDR2 FYEKMQ (reference sequence). CDR3 coding DNA: TGTGCCAGCAGCTTATTGCAGGGGGCCTACAATGAGCAGTTCTTC. This codes for CASSLLQGAYNEQFF.

A remark on this clone: This sample includes further DNA sequences coding for the same CDR3. The chain carries TRBV30 and TRBJ1-5; D might be TRBD1 (5 bases). The V end lost 0 bases, the J end lost 4 bases, and 7 bases lay between the germline ends. CDR3 length: 13 amino acids. Germline V gene lookup returns CDR1 GTSNPN and CDR2 SVGIG (reference sequence). The CDR3 nucleotides are TGTGCCTGGAGTGTACGGGGGAATCAGCCCCAGCATTTT. It codes for CAWSVRGNQPQHF.

This clone was observed once. J is TRBJ1-1 and V is TRBV29-1; no clear D gene. This CDR3 comprises 15 residues. Trimming cost V 2 bases and J 4 bases, with 17 bases left between them. Germline CDR1 reads SQVTM; CDR2 reads ANQGSEA. DNA of the CDR3: TGCAGCGTTGAATGGGGATCCCAAAGATCCACTGAAGCTTTCTTT. It is translated as CSVEWGSQRSTEAFF.

This chain connects TRBV9 to TRBJ1-3; D gene ambiguous. In germline, CDR1 is SGDLS, CDR2 YYNGEE. The CDR3 spans 13 residues. Between the trimmed V and J ends, which lost 4 bases and 2 bases, there was a span of 7 bases. The CDR3 DNA is TGTGCCAGCAGCCCCGCGCCTGGAAACACCATATATTTT. The encoded protein is CASSPAPGNTIYF.

Remarks on this clone: This specimen includes other DNA sequences encoding the same CDR3. The rearrangement uses TRBV2 and TRBJ1-2; 10 bases are a match to TRBD1. The J segment lost 2 bases and the V segment lost 6 bases, leaving 3 bases of the junction unmatched. CDR1 and CDR2 (germline): SNHLY, FYNNEI. The CDR3 spans 14 residues. CDR3 loop: CASSPGQGNYGYTF. DNA of the CDR3: TGTGCCAGCAGCCCGGGACAGGGGAACTATGGCTACACCTTC.

The V and J genes are TRBV28 and TRBJ2-7, with D maybe TRBD2 (6 bases). Trimming cost V 5 bases and J 3 bases, with 20 bases left between them. The length of the CDR3 is 16 residues. The germline CDR1 and CDR2 sequences are MDHEN and SYDVKM. Here the CDR3 reads CASSLLGGSRYYEQYF. As DNA, the CDR3 is TGTGCCAGCAGTCTCCTGGGGGGTAGCCGGTACTACGAGCAGTACTTC. The full variable domain, completed using reference TRBV28 and TRBJ2-7, is DVKVTQSSRYLVKRTGEKVFLECVQDMDHENMFWYRQDPGLGLRLIYFSYDVKMKEKGDIPEGYSVSREKKERFSLILESASTNQTSMYLCASSLLGGSRYYEQYFGPGTRLTVT.

The gene calls are TRBV5-4 and TRBJ2-1; D not resolved. In germline, CDR1 is SGHNT, CDR2 YYREEE (reference sequence). Trimming cost V 1 base and J 0 bases, with 8 bases left between them. The CDR3 has 15 residues. The CDR3: CASSLSANSYNEQFF. For the CDR3, the DNA is TGTGCCAGCAGCTTGTCCGCGAACTCCTACAATGAGCAGTTCTTC. Complete variable domain (other parts from reference TRBV5-4 and TRBJ2-1): ETGVTQSPTHLIKTRGQQVTLRCSSQSGHNTVSWYQQALGQGPQFIFQYYREEENGRGNFPPRFSGLQFPNYSSELNVNALELDDSALYLCASSLSANSYNEQFFGPGTRLTVL.

This sequence joins TRBV5-6 and TRBJ1-1, with a tentative D call TRBD1 (6 bases). This CDR3 has 13 amino acids. The V gene's germline CDR1 is SGHDT and CDR2 YYEEEE. Trimming removed 5 bases at V and 5 bases at J, with 13 bases between. The CDR3 DNA follows: TGTGCCAGCAGGTATGGAAGGGGGACTGAAGCTTTCTTT. Protein sequence: CASRYGRGTEAFF.

In the case of this clone: This sample includes further DNA sequences coding for the same CDR3. The V and J genes are TRBV18 and TRBJ1-4; 7 bases are shared with TRBD1. Germline V gives CDR1 KGHSH, CDR2 LQKENI. The CDR3 has 13 residues. V lost 8 bases, J lost 4 bases, and 4 bases stayed unmatched. The chain's CDR3 is CASRTGLNEKLFF. In DNA, the CDR3 is TGTGCCAGCCGGACAGGTCTTAATGAAAAACTGTTTTTT.

This clone is a singleton in its sample. The chain uses TRBV4-2 and TRBJ2-3; D perhaps matches TRBD2 (6 bases). The CDR3 has 17 residues. In germline, CDR1 is LGHNA, CDR2 YNFKEQ. Trimming took 0 bases from V and 3 from J, leaving 16 bases between them. This CDR3 is CASSQDPKGRRTDTQYF. Written as DNA, the CDR3 is TGTGCCAGCAGCCAAGACCCGAAGGGGAGGAGGACAGATACGCAGTATTTT.

CDR3 amino acids: CAWSVRDRAFGNTIYF. The CDR3 coding sequence is TGTGCCTGGAGTGTAAGGGACAGGGCCTTTGGAAACACCATATATTTT. The V gene is TRBV30, the J gene TRBJ1-3, with 9 bases identical to TRBD1. This CDR3 has 16 amino acids. Germline CDR1 and CDR2: GTSNPN and SVGIG (reference sequence). The V segment lost 0 bases and the J segment 3 bases; nucleotides outside the gene matches: 6.

In regard to this clone: This sample also contains other DNA sequences that code for the same CDR3. V is TRBV15 and J is TRBJ1-5; D is uncertain. CDR3 length: 12 residues. The germline gives CDR1 LNHNV, CDR2 YYDKDF (reference sequence). Trimming shortened V by 1 base and J by 6 bases, and 4 bases separated the two germline ends. The CDR3 region is CATSRVGQPQHF. DNA for the CDR3: TGTGCCACCAGCAGAGTCGGTCAGCCCCAGCATTTT.

This clone was seen a few times. V is TRBV7-2 and J is TRBJ1-2; D possibly corresponds to TRBD1 (5 bases). The V end was cut by 5 bases, the J end by 4 bases, with 17 bases between. The CDR3 is 15 amino acids. Germline loops: CDR1 SGHTA, CDR2 FQGNSA. The CDR3 reads CASSPLGGTAYGYTF. The CDR3 DNA sequence: TGTGCCAGCAGCCCGTTGGGGGGAACTGCCTATGGCTACACCTTC.

The CDR3 DNA sequence: TGTGCCATCAGTGAGTCTAGCGTTGAATATGGCTACACCTTC. It encodes CAISESSVEYGYTF. The chain joins TRBV10-3 to TRBJ1-2; no clear D gene. Germline V CDR1 and CDR2: ENHRY, SYGVKD. Trimming shortened V by 0 bases and J by 5 bases, and 10 bases separated the two germline ends. This CDR3 is 14 amino acids long.

The chain links TRBV10-3 to TRBJ2-7, with D perhaps TRBD2 (6 bases). Trimming shortened V by 3 bases and J by 2 bases, and 8 bases separated the two germline ends. Germline CDR1 and CDR2: ENHRY and SYGVKD. The CDR3 runs to 13 residues. The CDR3 region is CAISDGRTYEQYF. The CDR3 DNA reads as TGTGCCATCAGTGACGGGAGAACCTACGAGCAGTACTTC.

The chain uses TRBV28 and TRBJ1-6; weak D call: TRBD1 (6 bases). V shed 4 bases and J shed 13 bases, with 11 bases lying between them. Germline lookup yields CDR1 MDHEN and CDR2 SYDVKM. This CDR3 is built from 12 residues. The CDR3 sequence is CASSSSQGPLHF. The CDR3 nucleotides are TGTGCCAGCAGTTCATCACAGGGTCCCCTCCACTTT.

V and J are TRBV19 and TRBJ1-1; D remains unclear. V lost 4 bases to trimming and J lost 1 base, with 7 bases between them. The CDR3 has 13 residues. Germline V CDR1 and CDR2: LNHDA, SQIVND (reference sequence). Here the CDR3 reads CASSSFGNTEAFF. CDR3 nucleotides: TGTGCCAGTAGTAGCTTCGGGAACACTGAAGCTTTCTTT.

This chain joins TRBV5-8 and TRBJ1-2, with TRBD1 matching 8 bases. With V trimmed by 1 base and J by 8 bases, 4 bases remained unmatched. Germline loops: CDR1 SGHTS, CDR2 YDEGEE. The CDR3 covers 13 residues. CDR3 amino acids: CASSLTRGHGYTF. DNA of the CDR3: TGTGCCAGCAGCTTGACCAGGGGGCACGGCTACACCTTC.

The genes are TRBV5-1 and TRBJ2-7; 9 bases fit TRBD2. The V and J ends lost 0 bases and 9 bases, in that order; junction bases with no gene match: 10. There are 15 residues in the CDR3. Germline V CDR1 and CDR2: SGHRS, YFSETQ. This CDR3 is CASSLGGLAKEAQYF. In DNA, the CDR3 is TGCGCCAGCAGCTTGGGGGGACTAGCAAAGGAGGCGCAGTACTTC.

V usage is TRBV19 and J usage is TRBJ1-2; no clear D. The CDR3 sequence is 13 residues long. Germline V gene lookup returns CDR1 LNHDA and CDR2 SQIVND (reference sequence). V was shortened by 5 bases and J by 5 bases, with 12 bases between the two germline ends. This CDR3 reads CASSPQIDYGYTF. The CDR3, as DNA: TGTGCCAGTAGTCCCCAGATCGATTATGGCTACACCTTC.

This clone was counted a few times. The CDR3 spells CASSVGQGPEAFF. DNA of the CDR3: TGTGCCAGCAGTGTTGGACAGGGTCCTGAAGCTTTCTTT. J is TRBJ1-1 and V is TRBV2; 8 bases align to TRBD1. CDR3 length: 13 amino acids. The germline V gene has CDR1 SNHLY and CDR2 FYNNEI. V lost 4 bases to trimming and J lost 6 bases; unmatched junction nucleotides: 4.

The count of this clone is one. CDR3 nucleotide sequence: TGTGCCAGCTCACCAAATCTAGCGGGAGTCACAGATACGCAGTATTTT. It translates to CASSPNLAGVTDTQYF. This rearrangement joins TRBV18 to TRBJ2-3; 10 bases line up with TRBD2. The V segment lost 2 bases and the J segment 2 bases; nucleotides outside the gene matches: 4. CDR1 KGHSH and CDR2 LQKENI come from the germline V gene. The CDR3 consists of 16 residues.

Concerning this clone itself: Additional DNA sequences in this sample encode the identical CDR3. The chain couples TRBV19 to TRBJ2-3; maybe TRBD1 (6 bases). CDR3 length: 12 residues. Between the trimmed V and J ends, which lost 5 bases and 6 bases, there was a span of 9 bases. Per the germline V gene, CDR1 is LNHDA and CDR2 is SQIVND (reference sequence). This chain's CDR3 is CASSPRGDTQYF. The DNA of the CDR3 is TGTGCCAGTAGTCCTAGGGGGGATACGCAGTATTTT.

V gene TRBV7-3 combines with J gene TRBJ1-6; the match to TRBD1 covers 7 bases. Germline loops: CDR1 SGHTA, CDR2 FQGTGA. V lost 5 bases and J lost 8; bases outside the gene matches: 12. CDR3 length: 16 residues. The DNA for the CDR3 is TGTGCCAGCAGCCTTTTACCCCCAGGGGGTGATTCACCCCTCCACTTT. Its protein product is CASSLLPPGGDSPLHF.

V is TRBV28 and J is TRBJ1-3; D uncertain. Germline CDR1 reads MDHEN; CDR2 reads SYDVKM. Trimming stripped 3 bases from V and 2 bases from J, with 8 bases between. The CDR3 has 14 residues. CDR3 bases: TGTGCCAGCAGTTTCCAGGTTACTGGAAACACCATATATTTT. Translated: CASSFQVTGNTIYF.